These 14 T cell receptor beta chains originate from one sample sequenced in a study of CD8 T cells in ankylosing spondylitis. These receptors have no known antigen. TCRdb processed the 5' RACE reads anew with MiXCR; each CDR3 protein has one entry. The repertoire consists of approximately 300,000 distinct CDR3 sequences, with roughly 8% occurring once and the leading ten covering about 15%. Study-level results: Ankylosing spondylitis blood appeared to carry a characteristic TCR beta motif of roughly 8 highly homologous variants.

Sequencing input: blood, either unsorted or a sorted T cell fraction (not recorded which). The receptors shown here come from a male donor with ankylosing spondylitis.

Many counts were recorded for this clonotype. The chain couples TRBV20-1 to TRBJ2-5, with a weak D call TRBD2 (5 bases). The CDR3 is made up of 12 amino acids. Germline lookup yields CDR1 DFQATT and CDR2 SNEGSKA (reference sequence). Trimming cost V 5 bases and J 0 bases, with 7 bases left between them. This chain's CDR3 is CSAYGNQETQYF. The CDR3 nucleotides read TGCAGTGCTTACGGGAACCAAGAGACCCAGTACTTC.

This chain uses TRBV5-5 with TRBJ2-7, with a weak D call TRBD2 (6 bases). The CDR3 contains 16 residues. The V and J ends lost 3 bases and 1 base respectively, with 17 bases between them. Germline CDR1 SGHKS, CDR2 YYEKEE (reference sequence). The CDR3 region has the DNA TGTGCCAGCAGCTCCTCTGCGGGGAGGATTTCCTACGAGCAGTACTTC. This translates into CASSSSAGRISYEQYF.

This clonotype was seen only a few times. The chain combines TRBV5-1 with TRBJ2-2; 7 bases map to TRBD1. The length of the CDR3 is 15 residues. The V segment lost 6 bases and the J segment 0 bases; nucleotides outside the gene matches: 5. Germline-derived CDR1 and CDR2 are SGHRS and YFSETQ. DNA for the CDR3: TGCGCCAGCAAGACAGGGTTCGCGAACACCGGGGAGCTGTTTTTT. Translated, it gives CASKTGFANTGELFF.

This clonotype has just a few counts. This rearrangement joins TRBV4-2 to TRBJ2-1, with 10 bases identical to TRBD2. Trimming at V came to 3 bases and at J to 9 bases, leaving 8 bases not matched to a gene. This CDR3 contains 15 residues. Germline V gene data show CDR1 as LGHNA and CDR2 as YNFKEQ. Here the CDR3 reads CASSHPGLARTEQFF. As DNA, the CDR3 is TGTGCCAGCAGCCACCCGGGACTAGCGAGAACTGAGCAGTTCTTC.

Many counts were recorded for this clonotype. The genes are TRBV30 and TRBJ1-4, with D uncertain. CDR1 is GTSNPN and CDR2 is SVGIG in the germline V gene (reference sequence). The CDR3 covers 13 residues. With 8 bases removed from V and 0 bases from J, the gap between germline ends came to 10 bases. The CDR3 DNA sequence: TGTGCCCTCTCCGGGTCAACTAATGAAAAACTGTTTTTT. Protein: CALSGSTNEKLFF.

There are many counts of this clonotype. One end of the junction is discordant with germline, which a read error may explain. The chain couples TRBV29-1 to TRBJ1-1, with D hard to call. CDR1 and CDR2 (germline): SQVTM, ANQGSEA. CDR3 size: 10 residues. This CDR3 reads CSVANSEAFF. CDR3 in DNA: TGCAGCGTTGCTAACAGTGAAGCTTTCTTT.

This clonotype was seen more than once but under ten times. The chain joins TRBV30 to TRBJ1-2; D unclear. V lost 5 bases to trimming and J lost 4 bases, with 17 bases between them. The CDR3 extends over 14 amino acids. The germline V gene has CDR1 GTSNPN and CDR2 SVGIG (reference sequence). The CDR3 loop is CAWDPGRAAYGYTF. The CDR3, as DNA: TGTGCCTGGGACCCGGGGAGGGCAGCCTATGGCTACACCTTC.

This clonotype came up a few times. This chain uses TRBV28 with TRBJ2-2, with D hard to call. Per the germline V gene, CDR1 is MDHEN and CDR2 is SYDVKM. The CDR3 loop spans 13 amino acids. Trimming took 6 bases from V and 10 from J, leaving 15 bases between them. The CDR3 loop is CASSNPGAVELFF. Written as DNA, the CDR3 is TGTGCCAGCAGCAACCCAGGAGCAGTGGAGCTGTTTTTT.

This chain joins TRBV7-2 and TRBJ2-5; D may be TRBD1 (6 bases). V was shortened by 5 bases and J by 5 bases, with 18 bases between the two germline ends. The CDR3 length is 15 residues. Per the germline V gene, CDR1 is SGHTA and CDR2 is FQGNSA. The CDR3 is CASSLPVGGTETQYF. The CDR3 DNA reads TGTGCCAGCAGCCTACCCGTAGGGGGTACCGAGACCCAGTACTTC.

This sequence joins TRBV7-9 and TRBJ2-2; D call uncertain. The CDR3 sequence is 14 residues long. Germline CDR1 is SEHNR and CDR2 is FQNEAQ (reference sequence). The V and J ends lost 0 bases and 4 bases respectively, with 6 bases between them. The DNA of the CDR3 is TGTGCCAGCAGCTTAGCTCTATCCACCGGGGAGCTGTTTTTT. Translating it yields CASSLALSTGELFF.

V gene TRBV5-1 combines with J gene TRBJ1-6; D remains unclear. Germline V gives CDR1 SGHRS, CDR2 YFSETQ. The CDR3 is made up of 16 amino acids. The V end lost 0 bases, the J end lost 7 bases, and 14 bases lay between the germline ends. As DNA, the CDR3 is TGCGCCAGCAGCTTGGGGCCCAGGAGTAAAAATTCACCCCTCCACTTT. It is translated as CASSLGPRSKNSPLHF.

This clonotype has at least ten counts. The V and J genes are TRBV30 and TRBJ2-2; D call uncertain. This CDR3 comprises 15 residues. Trimming cost V 2 bases and J 1 base, with 11 bases left between them. The germline gives CDR1 GTSNPN, CDR2 SVGIG (reference sequence). The CDR3 coding sequence is TGTGCCTGGAGTCCCTCGAGACTGAACACCGGGGAGCTGTTTTTT. Translated, it gives CAWSPSRLNTGELFF.

This clonotype was counted ten times or more. The chain combines TRBV12-3 or TRBV12-4 with TRBJ1-5, with no clear D. The CDR3 consists of 15 residues. The V end was cut by 1 base, the J end by 6 bases, with 13 bases between. DNA for the CDR3: TGTGCCAGCAGTTTAGGAGCGGCGGTGGGTCAGCCCCAGCATTTT. Amino acid sequence: CASSLGAAVGQPQHF.

This clonotype turned up a few times. V is TRBV18 and J is TRBJ2-1; the D gene could be TRBD1 or TRBD2 (6 bases each). V dropped 1 base and J dropped 0 bases, with 13 bases sitting between them. The CDR3 length is 17 residues. CDR1 is KGHSH, CDR2 LQKENI, per germline. For the CDR3, the DNA is TGTGCCAGCTCACCACTTCCGGGGGCTAGCTCCTACAATGAGCAGTTCTTC. Translation: CASSPLPGASSYNEQFF.